Detailed here is one T cell receptor (beta chain). This CDR3 has 14 amino acids. V gave up 2 bases and J gave up 1 base, with 8 bases separating them. Per the germline V gene, CDR1 is KGHSH and CDR2 is LQKENI. The study drew participants aged roughly 18 to 89 years from some 25 US areas. What the recovered Cohort 3 donors had was two negative PCRs, clearance, or symptom resolution. This entry comes from a study of blood T cell repertoires in COVID-19. Whole-study context: Both acute and convalescent COVID-19 samples were obtained from the United States, Italy and Spain. PBMCs, B-cell-depleted T cells, or T cells were the source of the cDNA or gDNA that made up the material.

Profiling relied on immunoSEQ multiplex PCR, and the TCRdb table lists in-frame clones only, not all of them. Of roughly 340,000 clones in the sample, 75% to 90% were seen once. The chain is built from TRBV18 and TRBJ1-2; no clear D gene. The sequenced sample consisted of PBMCs or T cells enriched from blood (not recorded which). The sequence came from a man younger than 35 who had recovered from COVID-19. CDR3 region: CASSPVGDNYGYTF. The CDR3 DNA sequence: TGTGCCAGCTCACCAGTCGGGGATAACTATGGCTACACCTTC.